What follows is one T cell receptor (beta chain) and its context. What it binds is not known. The data stem from a study of T cell responses to AZD1222 COVID-19 vaccine. Study-wide background: Whether given at about 4 or about 12 weeks, second doses were pooled.

The CDR3 spans 15 residues. Germline CDR1 and CDR2: LGHDT and YNNKEL (reference sequence). The junction had 7 bases not matched to a gene; V was cut back by 4 bases and J by 5 bases. Findings and limits, study-wide: No day 14 peak samples; only post-peak repertoires were characterized. Across the whole spike, CD4 TCRs peaked at regions 160-218 and 743-854.

Assay used: immunoSEQ multiplex PCR; TCRdb lists only in-frame clones, some missing. The sample lists over 120,000 clones, about 91% occurring once. The receptor comes from an adult in good health. The sample consisted of peripheral blood, taken on day 0 of AZD1222 vaccination. J is TRBJ2-5 and V is TRBV3-1 (or the pseudogene TRBV3-2); 10 positions agree with TRBD2. The CDR3 bases are TGTGCCAGCAGCCCAAAGCGGGGGGGCCTGGAGACCCAGTACTTC. Residues: CASSPKRGGLETQYF.